This note documents a single T cell receptor (beta chain) sequence. Its antigen is still unknown. One base away there is no much larger clone; base qualities are not given. The immunoSEQ Assay, a bias-controlled multiplex PCR, was used to amplify TCRbeta CDR3 regions from genomic DNA. Processing in the source paper ran as follows. The number of nucleated cells in each sample was estimated from the amplification of reference gene primers within the assay. To quantify the absolute abundance of each unique TCRbeta CDR3 rearrangement, sequence reads were collapsed and filtered. Productive Simpson clonality was computed per sample as the square root of Simpson's diversity index over productive rearrangements. TCRdb carries this immuneACCESS record with in-frame sequences only. Its versions omit some clonotypes, under half of them owing to an unresolved V gene in the studies checked, with the rest unexplained. Clone size and the V and J calls come from that table; the DNA yielded D and trimming. Counted in this sample were roughly 100,000 clones; around 79% of them appeared once. 8.5% to 10% of the sample rests with the top ten.

Collaborating institutions collected whole blood in K2EDTA tubes following their own protocols. Collaborator samples were shipped for TCRbeta analysis as frozen whole blood, isolated PBMCs, or DNA extracted from either sample type. The data derive from a study of blood T cell repertoires in COVID-19 (TCRdb year 2020). About the full investigation: Collaborator samples came from the United States, Italy and Spain and covered acute and convalescent phases of COVID-19. The material from the prospective study consisted of cDNA or gDNA derived from T cells, B-cell-depleted T cells, or PBMCs. Subjects who had been exposed to COVID-19, were actively infected with it, or had recovered from it provided the deeply sampled blood TCRbeta repertoires that made up the dataset. The repertoires were released in a freely available public database meant as a resource for research on the immune response to SARS-CoV-2. The samples were drawn from two sources: the first 160 participants of the ongoing ImmuneRACE study, and over 1,000 subjects contributed by 6 global collaborators. Sample metadata almost always included a de-identified subject ID, COVID-19 status, age in years and sex. Where HLA class I and class II types were available, the types were taken from metadata supplied by the sample provider, not from assay-based typing.

From cysteine to phenylalanine, the CDR3 is 16 amino acids long. The only DNA kept is the CDR3, 48 bases in frame from the first base. Trimming leaves V shorter by 5 bases and J shorter by 4 bases, with the junction holding 6 bases beyond the gene matches. CDR1 and CDR2 were assigned from the germline V gene as SGHTA and FQGNSA. Beyond this particular receptor, the publication reports: The amount of clinical and demographic metadata varied by source and participant and was provided uncurated.

The sequenced sample consisted of peripheral blood. The chain was built from TRBV7-2 and TRBJ2-5, with TRBD2 identical over 14 junction bases. This receptor was identified in a woman older than 75 with acute or convalescent COVID-19. The CDR3: CASSPPGLAGAETQYF. The DNA sequence follows: TGTGCCAGCAGCCCGCCGGGACTAGCGGGGGCAGAGACCCAGTACTTC.